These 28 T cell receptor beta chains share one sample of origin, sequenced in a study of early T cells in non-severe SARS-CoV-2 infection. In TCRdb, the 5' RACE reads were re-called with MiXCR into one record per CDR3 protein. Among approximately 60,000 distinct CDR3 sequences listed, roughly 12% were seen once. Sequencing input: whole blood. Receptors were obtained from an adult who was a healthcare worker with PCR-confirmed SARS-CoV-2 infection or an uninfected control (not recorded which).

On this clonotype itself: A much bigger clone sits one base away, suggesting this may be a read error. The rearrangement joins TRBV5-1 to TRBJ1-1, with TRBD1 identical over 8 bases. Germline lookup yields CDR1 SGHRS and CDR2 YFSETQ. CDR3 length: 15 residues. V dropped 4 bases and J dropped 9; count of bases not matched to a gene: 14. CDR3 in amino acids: CASSTDRGEVTKAFF. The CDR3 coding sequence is TGCGCCAGCAGCACCGACAGGGGCGAGGTAACTAAAGCTTTCTTT. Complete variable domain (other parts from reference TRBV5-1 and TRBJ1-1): KAGVTQTPRYLIKTRGQQVTLSCSPISGHRSVSWYQQTPGQGLQFLFEYFSETQRNKGNFPGRFSGRQFSNSRSEMNVSTLELGDSALYLCASSTDRGEVTKAFFGQGTRLTVV.

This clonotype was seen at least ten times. The CDR3 sequence is CASRPGQWYEQYF. DNA for the CDR3: TGTGCCAGCAGACCGGGACAGTGGTACGAGCAGTACTTC. The V gene is TRBV6-2 or TRBV6-3, the J gene TRBJ2-7; 7 nucleotides match TRBD1. The junction had 6 bases not matched to a gene; V was cut back by 6 bases and J by 4 bases. CDR3 length equals 13 residues. Germline V CDR1 and CDR2: MNHEY, SVGEGT.

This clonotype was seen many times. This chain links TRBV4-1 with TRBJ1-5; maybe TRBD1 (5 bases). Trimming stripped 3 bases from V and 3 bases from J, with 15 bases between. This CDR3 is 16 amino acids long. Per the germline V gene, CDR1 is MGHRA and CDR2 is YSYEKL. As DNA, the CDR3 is TGCGCCAGCAGCCAGGACCTCGGAGGGGTCAATCAGCCCCAGCATTTT. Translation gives CASSQDLGGVNQPQHF.

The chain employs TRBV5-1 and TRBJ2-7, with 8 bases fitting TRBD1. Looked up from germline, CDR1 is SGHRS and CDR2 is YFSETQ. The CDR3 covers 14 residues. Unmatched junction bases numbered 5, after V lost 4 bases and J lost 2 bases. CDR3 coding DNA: TGCGCCAGCAGCCTATTGACAGGGGCCTACGAGCAGTACTTC. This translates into CASSLLTGAYEQYF. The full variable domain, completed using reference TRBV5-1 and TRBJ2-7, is KAGVTQTPRYLIKTRGQQVTLSCSPISGHRSVSWYQQTPGQGLQFLFEYFSETQRNKGNFPGRFSGRQFSNSRSEMNVSTLELGDSALYLCASSLLTGAYEQYFGPGTRLTVT.

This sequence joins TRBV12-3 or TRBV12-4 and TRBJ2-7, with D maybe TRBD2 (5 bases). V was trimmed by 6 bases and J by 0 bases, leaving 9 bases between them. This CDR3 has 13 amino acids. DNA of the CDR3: TGTGCCAGCAGCGCCGGGATCTCCTACGAGCAGTACTTC. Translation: CASSAGISYEQYF.

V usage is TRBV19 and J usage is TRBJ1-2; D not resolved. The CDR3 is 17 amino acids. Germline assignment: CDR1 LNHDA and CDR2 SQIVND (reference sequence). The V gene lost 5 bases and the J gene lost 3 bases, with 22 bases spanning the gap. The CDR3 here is CASSLASKESRDYGYTF. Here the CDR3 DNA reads TGTGCCAGTAGTCTAGCATCGAAGGAGTCCCGGGACTATGGCTACACCTTC. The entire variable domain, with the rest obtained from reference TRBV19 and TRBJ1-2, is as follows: DGGITQSPKYLFRKEGQNVTLSCEQNLNHDAMYWYRQDPGQGLRLIYYSQIVNDFQKGDIAEGYSVSREKKESFPLTVTSAQKNPTAFYLCASSLASKESRDYGYTFGSGTRLTVV.

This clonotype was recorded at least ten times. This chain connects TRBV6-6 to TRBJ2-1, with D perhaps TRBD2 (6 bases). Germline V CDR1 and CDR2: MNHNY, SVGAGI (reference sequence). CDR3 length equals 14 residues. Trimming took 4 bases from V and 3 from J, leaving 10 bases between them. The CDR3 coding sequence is TGTGCCAGCAGTTCCCGGGACTTCTACAATGAGCAGTTCTTC. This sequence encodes CASSSRDFYNEQFF.

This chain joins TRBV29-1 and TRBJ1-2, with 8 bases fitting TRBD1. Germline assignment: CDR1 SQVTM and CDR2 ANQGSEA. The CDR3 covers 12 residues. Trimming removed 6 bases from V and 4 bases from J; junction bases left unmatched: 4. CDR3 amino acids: CSVSTGGYGYTF. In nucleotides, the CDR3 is TGCAGCGTCTCTACAGGGGGCTATGGCTACACCTTC. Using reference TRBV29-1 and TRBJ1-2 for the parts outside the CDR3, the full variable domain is SAVISQKPSRDICQRGTSLTIQCQVDSQVTMMFWYRQQPGQSLTLIATANQGSEATYESGFVIDKFPISRPNLTFSTLTVSNMSPEDSSIYLCSVSTGGYGYTFGSGTRLTVV.

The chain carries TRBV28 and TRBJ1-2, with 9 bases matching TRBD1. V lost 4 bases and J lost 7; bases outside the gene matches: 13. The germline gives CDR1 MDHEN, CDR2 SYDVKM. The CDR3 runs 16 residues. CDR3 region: CASSSVRLTGGAGYTF. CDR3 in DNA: TGTGCCAGCAGTTCAGTCCGATTGACAGGGGGGGCTGGCTACACCTTC.

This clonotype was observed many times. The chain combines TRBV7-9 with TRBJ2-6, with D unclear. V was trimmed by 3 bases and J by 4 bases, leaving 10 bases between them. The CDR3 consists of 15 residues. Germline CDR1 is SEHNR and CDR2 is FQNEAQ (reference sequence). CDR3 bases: TGTGCCAGCAGCTTCCTAGGTCCCGGGGCCAACGTCCTGACTTTC. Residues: CASSFLGPGANVLTF. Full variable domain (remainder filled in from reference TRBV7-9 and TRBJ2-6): DTGVSQNPRHKITKRGQNVTFRCDPISEHNRLYWYRQTLGQGPEFLTYFQNEAQLEKSRLLSDRFSAERPKGSFSTLEIQRTEQGDSAMYLCASSFLGPGANVLTFGAGSRLTVL.

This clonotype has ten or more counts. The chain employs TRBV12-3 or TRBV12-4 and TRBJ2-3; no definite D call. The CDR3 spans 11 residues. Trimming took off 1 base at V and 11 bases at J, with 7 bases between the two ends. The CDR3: CASSLGPRQYF. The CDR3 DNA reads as TGTGCCAGCAGTTTAGGCCCGAGGCAGTATTTT.

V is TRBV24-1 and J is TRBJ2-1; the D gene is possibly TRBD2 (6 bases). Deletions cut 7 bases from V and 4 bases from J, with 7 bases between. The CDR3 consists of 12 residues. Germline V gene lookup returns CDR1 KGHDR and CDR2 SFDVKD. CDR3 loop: CATSREYNEQFF. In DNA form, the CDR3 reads TGTGCCACCAGCCGGGAGTACAATGAGCAGTTCTTC.

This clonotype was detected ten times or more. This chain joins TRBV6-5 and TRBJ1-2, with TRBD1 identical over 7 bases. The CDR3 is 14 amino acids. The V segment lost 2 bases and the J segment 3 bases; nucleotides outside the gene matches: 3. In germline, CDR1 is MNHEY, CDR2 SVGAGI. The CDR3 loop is CASSYRQGDYGYTF. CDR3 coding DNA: TGTGCCAGCAGTTACAGACAGGGTGACTATGGCTACACCTTC.

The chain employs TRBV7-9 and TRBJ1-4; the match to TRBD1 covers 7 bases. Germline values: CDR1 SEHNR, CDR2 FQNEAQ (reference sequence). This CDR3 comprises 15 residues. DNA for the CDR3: TGTGTTAGCAGACAAACCGGGACAGAGCCCGAAAAACTGTTTTTT. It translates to CVSRQTGTEPEKLFF.

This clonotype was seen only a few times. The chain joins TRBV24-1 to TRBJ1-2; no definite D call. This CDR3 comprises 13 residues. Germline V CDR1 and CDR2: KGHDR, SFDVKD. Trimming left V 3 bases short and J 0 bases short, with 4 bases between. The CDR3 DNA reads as TGTGCCACCAGTGATATAACTAACTATGGCTACACCTTC. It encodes CATSDITNYGYTF.

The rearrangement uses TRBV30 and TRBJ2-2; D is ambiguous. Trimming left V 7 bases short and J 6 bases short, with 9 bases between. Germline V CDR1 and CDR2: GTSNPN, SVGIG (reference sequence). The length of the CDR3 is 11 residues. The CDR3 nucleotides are TGTGCCTCCCTCCCCCCCGGGGAGCTGTTTTTT. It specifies CASLPPGELFF.

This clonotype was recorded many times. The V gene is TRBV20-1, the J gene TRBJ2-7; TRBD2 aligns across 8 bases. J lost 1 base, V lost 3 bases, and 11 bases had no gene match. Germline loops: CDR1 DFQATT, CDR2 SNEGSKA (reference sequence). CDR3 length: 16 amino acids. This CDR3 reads CSARAFGIAGSYEQYF. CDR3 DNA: TGCAGTGCTAGGGCCTTTGGGATAGCGGGGTCCTACGAGCAGTACTTC.

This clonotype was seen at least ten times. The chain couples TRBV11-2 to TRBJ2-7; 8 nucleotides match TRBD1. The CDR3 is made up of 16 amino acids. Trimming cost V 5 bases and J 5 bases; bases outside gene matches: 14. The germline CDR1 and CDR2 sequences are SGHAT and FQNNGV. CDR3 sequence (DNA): TGTGCCAGCAGCGGAAGGACAGGGCTTAGGCGCGACGAGCAGTACTTC. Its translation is CASSGRTGLRRDEQYF.

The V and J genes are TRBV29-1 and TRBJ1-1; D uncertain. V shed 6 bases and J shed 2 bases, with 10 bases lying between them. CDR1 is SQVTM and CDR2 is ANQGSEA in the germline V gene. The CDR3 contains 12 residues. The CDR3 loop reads CSVSRGNTEAFF. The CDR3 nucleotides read TGCAGCGTAAGCCGGGGAAACACTGAAGCTTTCTTT.

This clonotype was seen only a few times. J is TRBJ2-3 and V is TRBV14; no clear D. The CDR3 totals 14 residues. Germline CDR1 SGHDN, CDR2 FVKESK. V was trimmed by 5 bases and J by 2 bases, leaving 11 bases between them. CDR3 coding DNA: TGTGCCAGCAGCTCCCGCTCCTTCACAGATACGCAGTATTTT. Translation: CASSSRSFTDTQYF. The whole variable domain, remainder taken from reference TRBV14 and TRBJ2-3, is EAGVTQFPSHSVIEKGQTVTLRCDPISGHDNLYWYRRVMGKEIKFLLHFVKESKQDESGMPNNRFLAERTGGTYSTLKVQPAELEDSGVYFCASSSRSFTDTQYFGPGTRLTVL.

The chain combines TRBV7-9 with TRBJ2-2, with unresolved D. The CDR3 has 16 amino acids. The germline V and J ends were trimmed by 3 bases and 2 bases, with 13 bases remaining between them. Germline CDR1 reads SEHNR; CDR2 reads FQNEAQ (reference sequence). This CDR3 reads CASSLAATRNTGELFF. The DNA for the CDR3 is TGTGCCAGCAGCTTGGCAGCTACCCGAAACACCGGGGAGCTGTTTTTT.

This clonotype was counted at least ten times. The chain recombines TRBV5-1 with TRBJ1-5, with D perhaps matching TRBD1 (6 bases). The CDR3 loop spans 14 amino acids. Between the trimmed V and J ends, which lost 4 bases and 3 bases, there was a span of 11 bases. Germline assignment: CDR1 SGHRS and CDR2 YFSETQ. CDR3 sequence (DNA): TGCGCCAGCAGCCCTGGACAGTCCAATCAGCCCCAGCATTTT. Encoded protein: CASSPGQSNQPQHF.

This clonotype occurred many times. In nucleotides, the CDR3 is TGTGCCAGCAGCCTACTAGCGGCCCGAGAGACCCAGTACTTC. It specifies CASSLLAARETQYF. The chain uses TRBV3-1 and TRBJ2-5; 8 nucleotides align to TRBD2. Germline V gene data show CDR1 as LGHDT and CDR2 as YNNKEL (reference sequence). The CDR3 runs to 14 residues. V dropped 4 bases and J dropped 4; count of bases not matched to a gene: 5.

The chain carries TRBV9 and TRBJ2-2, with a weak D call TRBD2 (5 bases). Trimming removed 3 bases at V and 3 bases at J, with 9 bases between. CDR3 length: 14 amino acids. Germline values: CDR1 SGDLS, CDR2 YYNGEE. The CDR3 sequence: CASSAAGYTGELFF. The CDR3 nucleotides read TGTGCCAGCAGCGCCGCGGGTTACACCGGGGAGCTGTTTTTT.

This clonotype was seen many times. CDR3 region: CASSRDLREKKLFF. The CDR3 bases are TGTGCCAGCAGTCGGGACCTAAGGGAAAAAAAACTGTTTTTT. V is TRBV12-3 or TRBV12-4 and J is TRBJ1-4; possibly TRBD1 for D (5 bases). The CDR3 contains 14 residues. The V gene lost 5 bases and the J gene lost 9 bases, with 16 bases spanning the gap.

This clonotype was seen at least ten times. CDR3 DNA sequence: TGTGCCAGCAATTTCCAGGGGATGGGGGGAAATCAGCCCCAGCATTTT. Amino acids: CASNFQGMGGNQPQHF. The chain combines TRBV28 with TRBJ1-5; possible D gene TRBD1, 6 bases. Germline CDR1 reads MDHEN; CDR2 reads SYDVKM. Trimming shortened V by 7 bases and J by 4 bases, and 20 bases separated the two germline ends. This CDR3 spans 16 amino acids.

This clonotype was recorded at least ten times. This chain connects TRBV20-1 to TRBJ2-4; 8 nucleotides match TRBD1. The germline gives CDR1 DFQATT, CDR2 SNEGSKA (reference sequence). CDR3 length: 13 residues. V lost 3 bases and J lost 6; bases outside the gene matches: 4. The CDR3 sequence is CSARGGQGNIQYF. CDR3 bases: TGCAGTGCTAGGGGTGGACAGGGAAACATTCAGTACTTC.

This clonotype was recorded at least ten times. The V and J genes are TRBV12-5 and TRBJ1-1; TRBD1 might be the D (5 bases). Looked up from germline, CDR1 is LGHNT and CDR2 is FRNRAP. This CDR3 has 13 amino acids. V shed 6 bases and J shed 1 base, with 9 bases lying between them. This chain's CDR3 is CASGKTENTEAFF. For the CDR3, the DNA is TGTGCTAGTGGGAAGACAGAGAACACTGAAGCTTTCTTT.